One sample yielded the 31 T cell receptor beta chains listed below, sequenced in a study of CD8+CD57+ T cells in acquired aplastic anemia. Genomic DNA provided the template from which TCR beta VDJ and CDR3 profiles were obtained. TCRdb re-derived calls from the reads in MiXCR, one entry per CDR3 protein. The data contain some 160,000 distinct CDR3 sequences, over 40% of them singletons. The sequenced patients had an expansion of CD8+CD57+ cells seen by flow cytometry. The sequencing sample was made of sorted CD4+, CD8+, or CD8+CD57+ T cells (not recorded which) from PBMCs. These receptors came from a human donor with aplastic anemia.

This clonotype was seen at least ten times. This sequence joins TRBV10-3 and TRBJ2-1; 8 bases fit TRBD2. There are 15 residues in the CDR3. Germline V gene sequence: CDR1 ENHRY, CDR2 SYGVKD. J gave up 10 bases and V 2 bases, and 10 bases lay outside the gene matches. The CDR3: CAISEELSGSGEQFF. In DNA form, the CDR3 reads TGTGCCATCAGTGAGGAATTGAGCGGGAGTGGCGAGCAGTTCTTC.

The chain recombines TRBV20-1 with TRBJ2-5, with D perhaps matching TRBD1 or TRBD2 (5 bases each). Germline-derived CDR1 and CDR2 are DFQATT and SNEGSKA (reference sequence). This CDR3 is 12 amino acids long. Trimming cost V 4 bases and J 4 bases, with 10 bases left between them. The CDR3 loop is CSAIVGVETQYF. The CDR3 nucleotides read TGCAGTGCTATAGTGGGGGTAGAGACCCAGTACTTC.

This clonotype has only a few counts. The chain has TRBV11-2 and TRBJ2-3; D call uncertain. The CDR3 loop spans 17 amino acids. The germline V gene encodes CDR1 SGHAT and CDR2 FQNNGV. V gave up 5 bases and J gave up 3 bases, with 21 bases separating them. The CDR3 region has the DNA TGTGCCAGCAGCCTACACCTAGGAGCTTCCGGGACAGATACGCAGTATTTT. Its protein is CASSLHLGASGTDTQYF.

The CDR3 DNA is TGTGCCAGCAGCCACGGGACGGTCCAAGAGACCCAGTACTTC. It specifies CASSHGTVQETQYF. This chain links TRBV3-1 with TRBJ2-5; D is tentatively TRBD1 or TRBD2 (5 bases each). Trimming removed 3 bases from V and 1 base from J, with 9 bases in between. This CDR3 has 14 amino acids. Germline V gives CDR1 LGHDT, CDR2 YNNKEL (reference sequence).

The CDR3 sequence: CATSDTSGSTDTQYF. DNA of the CDR3: TGTGCCACCAGTGATACTAGCGGGAGCACAGATACGCAGTATTTT. The V call is TRBV24-1, the J call TRBJ2-3, with TRBD2 identical over 9 bases. The length of the CDR3 is 15 residues. The germline gives CDR1 KGHDR, CDR2 SFDVKD. Trimming took 3 bases from V and 0 from J; bases not matched to a gene: 0.

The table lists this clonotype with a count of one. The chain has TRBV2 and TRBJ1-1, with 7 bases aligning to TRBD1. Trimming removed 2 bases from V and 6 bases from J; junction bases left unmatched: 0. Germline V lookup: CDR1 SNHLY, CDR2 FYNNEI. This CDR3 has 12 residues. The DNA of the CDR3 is TGTGCCAGCAGTGAACAGGGGGCTGAAGCTTTCTTT. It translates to CASSEQGAEAFF.

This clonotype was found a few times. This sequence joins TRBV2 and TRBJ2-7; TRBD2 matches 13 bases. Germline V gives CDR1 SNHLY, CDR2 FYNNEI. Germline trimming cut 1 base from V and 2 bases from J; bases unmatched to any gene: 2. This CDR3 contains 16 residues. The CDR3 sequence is CASSEVLAGGPYEQYF. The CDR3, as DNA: TGTGCCAGCAGTGAAGTACTAGCGGGAGGGCCCTACGAGCAGTACTTC.

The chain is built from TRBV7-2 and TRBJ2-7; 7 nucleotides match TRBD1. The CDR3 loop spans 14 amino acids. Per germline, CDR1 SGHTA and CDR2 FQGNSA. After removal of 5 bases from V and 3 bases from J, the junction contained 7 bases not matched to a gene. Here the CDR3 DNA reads TGTGCCAGCAGCGGGTCAGGGGGATTCTACGAGCAGTACGTC. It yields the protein CASSGSGGFYEQYV.

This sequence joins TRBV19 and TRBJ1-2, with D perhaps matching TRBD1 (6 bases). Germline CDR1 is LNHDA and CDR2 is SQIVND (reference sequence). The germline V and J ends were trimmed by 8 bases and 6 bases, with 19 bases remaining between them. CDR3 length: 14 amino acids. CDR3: CASEGGFRGDGYTF. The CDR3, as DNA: TGTGCCAGTGAGGGGGGGTTCCGAGGAGATGGCTACACCTTC.

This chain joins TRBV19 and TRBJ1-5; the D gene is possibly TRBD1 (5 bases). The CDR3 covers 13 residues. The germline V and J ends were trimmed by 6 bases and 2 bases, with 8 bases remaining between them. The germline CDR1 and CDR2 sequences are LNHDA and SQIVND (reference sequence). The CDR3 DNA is TGTGCCAGTAGGGGGGTTCGCAATCAGCCCCAGCATTTT. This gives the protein CASRGVRNQPQHF.

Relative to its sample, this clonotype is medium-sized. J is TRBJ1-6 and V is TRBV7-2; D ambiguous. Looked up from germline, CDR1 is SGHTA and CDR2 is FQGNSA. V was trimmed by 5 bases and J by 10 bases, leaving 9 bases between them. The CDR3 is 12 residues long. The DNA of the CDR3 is TGTGCCAGCAGCGGCCTCAGATCACCCCTCCACTTT. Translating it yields CASSGLRSPLHF. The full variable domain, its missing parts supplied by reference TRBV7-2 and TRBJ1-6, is GAGVSQSPSNKVTEKGKDVELRCDPISGHTALYWYRQSLGQGLEFLIYFQGNSAPDKSGLPSDRFSAERTGGSVSTLTIQRTQQEDSAVYLCASSGLRSPLHFGNGTRLTVT.

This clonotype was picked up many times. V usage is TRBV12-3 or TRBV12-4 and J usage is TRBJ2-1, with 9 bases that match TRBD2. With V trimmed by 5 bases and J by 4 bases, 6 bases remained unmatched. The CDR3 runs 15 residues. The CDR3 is CASSPGLAIYNEQFF. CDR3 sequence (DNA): TGTGCCAGCAGTCCCGGACTAGCGATATACAATGAGCAGTTCTTC.

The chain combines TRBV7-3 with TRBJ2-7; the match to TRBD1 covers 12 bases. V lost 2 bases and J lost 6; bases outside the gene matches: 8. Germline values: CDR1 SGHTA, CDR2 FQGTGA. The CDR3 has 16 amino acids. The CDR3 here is CASSLEAGQGAVEQYF. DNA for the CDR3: TGTGCCAGCAGCTTAGAAGCGGGACAGGGGGCTGTCGAGCAGTACTTC.

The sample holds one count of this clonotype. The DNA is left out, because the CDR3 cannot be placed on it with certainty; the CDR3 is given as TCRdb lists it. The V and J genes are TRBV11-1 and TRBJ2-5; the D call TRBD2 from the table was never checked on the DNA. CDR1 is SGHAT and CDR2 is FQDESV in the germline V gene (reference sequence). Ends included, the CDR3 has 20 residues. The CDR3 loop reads CASSFYICSAPGGRKETQYF.

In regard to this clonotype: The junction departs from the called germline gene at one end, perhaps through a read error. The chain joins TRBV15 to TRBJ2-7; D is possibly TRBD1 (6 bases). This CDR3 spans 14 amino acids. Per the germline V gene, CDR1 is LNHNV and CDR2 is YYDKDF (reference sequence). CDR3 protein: CATSRDRINNEQYF. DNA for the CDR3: TGTGCCACCAGCCGAGACAGGATAAACAACGAGCAGTACTTC.

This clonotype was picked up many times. The CDR3: CASSRDGADEKLFF. CDR3 DNA sequence: TGTGCCAGCAGTCGGGACGGGGCGGATGAAAAACTGTTTTTT. This rearrangement joins TRBV2 to TRBJ1-4; maybe TRBD1 (5 bases). CDR1 SNHLY and CDR2 FYNNEI come from the germline V gene. V lost 5 bases and J 6 bases, leaving 13 bases between the germline ends. This CDR3 is built from 14 residues.

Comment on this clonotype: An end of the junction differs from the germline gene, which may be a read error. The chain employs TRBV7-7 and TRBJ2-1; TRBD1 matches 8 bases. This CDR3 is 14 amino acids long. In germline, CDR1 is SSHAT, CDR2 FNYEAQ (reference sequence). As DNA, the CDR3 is TGTGCTAGCAGCAAAGACAGGGGAAGCAATGAGCAGTTCTTC. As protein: CASSKDRGSNEQFF.

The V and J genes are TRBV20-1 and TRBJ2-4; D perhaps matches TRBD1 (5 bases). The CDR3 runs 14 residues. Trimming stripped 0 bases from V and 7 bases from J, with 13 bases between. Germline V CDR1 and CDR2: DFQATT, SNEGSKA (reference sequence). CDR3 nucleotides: TGCAGTGCTAGAGATGCCCTAGGGGCGAACATTCAGTACTTC. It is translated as CSARDALGANIQYF.

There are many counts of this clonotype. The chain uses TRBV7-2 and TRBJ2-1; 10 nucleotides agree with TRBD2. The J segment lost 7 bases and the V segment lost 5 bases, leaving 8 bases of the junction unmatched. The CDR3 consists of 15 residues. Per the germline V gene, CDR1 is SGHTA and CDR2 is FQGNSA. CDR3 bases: TGTGCCAGCAGCGGGGGACTAGCGTTTGGAAATGAGCAGTTCTTC. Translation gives CASSGGLAFGNEQFF.

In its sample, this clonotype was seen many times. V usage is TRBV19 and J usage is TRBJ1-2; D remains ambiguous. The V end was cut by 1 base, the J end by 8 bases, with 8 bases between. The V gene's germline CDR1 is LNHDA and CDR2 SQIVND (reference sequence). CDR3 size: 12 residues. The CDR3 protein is CASSIVGRGYTF. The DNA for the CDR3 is TGTGCCAGTAGTATAGTCGGTCGCGGCTACACCTTC.

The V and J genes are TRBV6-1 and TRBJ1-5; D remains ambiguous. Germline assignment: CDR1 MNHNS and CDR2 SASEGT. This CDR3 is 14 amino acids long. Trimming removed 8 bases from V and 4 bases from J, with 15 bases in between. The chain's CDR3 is CASEKGGRNQPQHF. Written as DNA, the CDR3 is TGTGCCAGCGAAAAAGGAGGGCGTAATCAGCCCCAGCATTTT.

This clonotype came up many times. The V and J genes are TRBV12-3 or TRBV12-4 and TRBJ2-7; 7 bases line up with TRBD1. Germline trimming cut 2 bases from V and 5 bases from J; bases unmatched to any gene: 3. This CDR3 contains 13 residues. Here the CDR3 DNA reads TGTGCCAGCAGTTTAAGGCAGGGGGACGAGCAGTACGTC. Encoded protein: CASSLRQGDEQYV.

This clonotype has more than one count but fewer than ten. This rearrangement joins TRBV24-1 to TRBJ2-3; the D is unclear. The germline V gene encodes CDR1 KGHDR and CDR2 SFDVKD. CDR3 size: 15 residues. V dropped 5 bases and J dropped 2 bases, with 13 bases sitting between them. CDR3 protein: CATSATGELTDTQYF. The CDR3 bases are TGTGCCACCAGTGCAACGGGTGAGCTCACAGATACGCAGTATTTT.

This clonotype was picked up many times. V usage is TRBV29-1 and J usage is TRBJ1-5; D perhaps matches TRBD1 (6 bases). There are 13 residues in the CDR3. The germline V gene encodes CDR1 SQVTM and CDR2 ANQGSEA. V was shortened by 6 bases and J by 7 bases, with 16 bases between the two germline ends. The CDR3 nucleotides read TGCAGCGTAGGGGGAGGAGGAGGCCAGCCCCAGCATTTT. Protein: CSVGGGGGQPQHF.

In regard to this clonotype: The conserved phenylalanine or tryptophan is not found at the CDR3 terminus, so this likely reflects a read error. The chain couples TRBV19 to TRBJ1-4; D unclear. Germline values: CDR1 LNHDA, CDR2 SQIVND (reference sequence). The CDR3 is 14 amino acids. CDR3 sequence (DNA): TGTGCCAGTAGTATACAAGCAACTAACGAAAAACTGTTTTTG. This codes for CASSIQATNEKLFL.

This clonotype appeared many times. CDR3 loop: CASSIGGLGEAFF. Written as DNA, the CDR3 is TGTGCCAGTAGTATAGGGGGGTTAGGTGAAGCTTTCTTT. The rearrangement links TRBV19 to TRBJ1-1; D is possibly TRBD1 (5 bases). The CDR3 consists of 13 residues. CDR1 and CDR2 from the germline V gene are LNHDA and SQIVND (reference sequence). V lost 1 base and J 7 bases, leaving 10 bases between the germline ends.

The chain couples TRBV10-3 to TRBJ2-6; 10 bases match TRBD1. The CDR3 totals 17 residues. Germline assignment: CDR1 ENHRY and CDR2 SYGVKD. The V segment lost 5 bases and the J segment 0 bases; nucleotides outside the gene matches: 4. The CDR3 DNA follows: TGTGCCATCAGTTCCGGGACAGGGGACTCTGGGGCCAACGTCCTGACTTTC. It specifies CAISSGTGDSGANVLTF.

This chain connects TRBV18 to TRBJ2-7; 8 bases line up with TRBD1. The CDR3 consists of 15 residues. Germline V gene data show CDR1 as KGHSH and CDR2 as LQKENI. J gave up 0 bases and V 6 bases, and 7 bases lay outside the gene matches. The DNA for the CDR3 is TGTGCCAGCTCCCCAGGACAGGGAAGCTCCTACGAGCAGTACGTC. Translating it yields CASSPGQGSSYEQYV.

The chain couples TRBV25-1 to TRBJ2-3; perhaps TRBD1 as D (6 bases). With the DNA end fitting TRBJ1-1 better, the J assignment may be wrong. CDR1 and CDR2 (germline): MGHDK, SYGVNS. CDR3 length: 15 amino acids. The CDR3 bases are TGTGCCAGCAGTGAATTCGGGGGCCGGGACACTGAAGCTTTCTTT. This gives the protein CASSEFGGRDTEAFF.

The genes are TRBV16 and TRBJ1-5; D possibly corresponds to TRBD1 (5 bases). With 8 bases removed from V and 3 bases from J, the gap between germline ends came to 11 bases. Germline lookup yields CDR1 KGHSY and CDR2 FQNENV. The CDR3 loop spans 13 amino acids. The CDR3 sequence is CASQGGFNQPQHF. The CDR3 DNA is TGTGCCAGCCAGGGAGGGTTCAATCAGCCCCAGCATTTT.

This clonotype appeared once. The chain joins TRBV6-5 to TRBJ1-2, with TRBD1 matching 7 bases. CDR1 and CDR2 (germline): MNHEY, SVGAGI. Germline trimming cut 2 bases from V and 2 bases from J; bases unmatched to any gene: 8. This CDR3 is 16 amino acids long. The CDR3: CASSYPTGDWNYGYTF. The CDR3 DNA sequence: TGTGCCAGCAGTTACCCTACAGGGGATTGGAACTATGGCTACACCTTC.